This T cell receptor beta chain was obtained from a study of memory CD4+ T cells and cytomegalovirus serostatus. Whole-study findings and limits: The CMV-associated TCR signature appears largely within the CD4+ memory repertoire.

Trimming cost V 0 bases and J 4 bases, with 3 bases left between them. Germline V gene sequence: CDR1 GTSNPN, CDR2 SVGIG (reference sequence). This CDR3 has 11 residues. Sequenced by immunoSEQ multiplex PCR; TCRdb stores in-frame clones only, minus some. This table has about 100,000 clones, under 90% appearing once. As to this clone: Antigen specificity is unknown.

Single viable CD3+CD4+CD8-CD45RO+ cells were sorted as the memory CD4+ T cells. After thawing, CD4+ T cells were positively selected. The sample consisted of memory CD4+ T cells from blood. The receptor was derived from an adult in good health and CMV-seropositive. The chain uses TRBV30 and TRBJ1-1; unclear D gene. The DNA for the CDR3 is TGTGCCTGGAGTGTGGGCACTGAAGCTTTCTTT. As protein: CAWSVGTEAFF.